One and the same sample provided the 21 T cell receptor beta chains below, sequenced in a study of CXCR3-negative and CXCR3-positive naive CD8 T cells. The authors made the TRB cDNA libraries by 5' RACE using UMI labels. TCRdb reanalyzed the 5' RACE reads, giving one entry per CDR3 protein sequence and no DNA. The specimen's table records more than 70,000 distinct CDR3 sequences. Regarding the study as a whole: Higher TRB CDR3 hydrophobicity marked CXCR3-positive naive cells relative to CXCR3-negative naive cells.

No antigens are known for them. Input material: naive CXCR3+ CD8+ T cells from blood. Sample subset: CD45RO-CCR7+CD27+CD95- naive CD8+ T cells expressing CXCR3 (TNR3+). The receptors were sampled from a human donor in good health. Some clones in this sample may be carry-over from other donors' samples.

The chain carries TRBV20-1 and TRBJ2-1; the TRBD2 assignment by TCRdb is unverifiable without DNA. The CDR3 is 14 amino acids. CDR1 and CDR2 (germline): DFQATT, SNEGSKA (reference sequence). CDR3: CSADSGSGVNEQFF.

This chain's CDR3 is CASADLDQQFF. The chain employs TRBV5-4 and TRBJ2-1. CDR3 length: 11 residues. CDR1 is SGHNT and CDR2 is YYREEE in the germline V gene (reference sequence). The whole variable domain, filled in from reference TRBV5-4 and TRBJ2-1, reads ETGVTQSPTHLIKTRGQQVTLRCSSQSGHNTVSWYQQALGQGPQFIFQYYREEENGRGNFPPRFSGLQFPNYSSELNVNALELDDSALYLCASADLDQQFFGPGTRLTVL.

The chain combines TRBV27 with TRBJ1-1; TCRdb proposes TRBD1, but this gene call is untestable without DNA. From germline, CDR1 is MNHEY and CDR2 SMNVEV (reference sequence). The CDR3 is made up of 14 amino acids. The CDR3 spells CASSPYRVNTEAFF.

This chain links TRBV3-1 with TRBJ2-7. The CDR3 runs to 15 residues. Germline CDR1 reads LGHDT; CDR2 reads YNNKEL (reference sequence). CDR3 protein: CASSQGIFFTYEQYF.

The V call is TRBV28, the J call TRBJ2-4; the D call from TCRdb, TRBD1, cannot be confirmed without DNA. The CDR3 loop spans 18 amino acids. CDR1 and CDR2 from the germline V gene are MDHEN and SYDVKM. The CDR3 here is CASSLWAIRDTPKNIQYF.

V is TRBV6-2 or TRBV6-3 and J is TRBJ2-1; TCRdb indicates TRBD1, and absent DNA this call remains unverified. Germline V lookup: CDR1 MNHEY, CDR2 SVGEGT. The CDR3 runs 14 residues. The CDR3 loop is CASGGQGIYNEQFF.

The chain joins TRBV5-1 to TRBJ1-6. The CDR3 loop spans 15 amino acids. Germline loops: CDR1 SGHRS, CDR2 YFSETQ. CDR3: CASSVVGLTNSPLHF.

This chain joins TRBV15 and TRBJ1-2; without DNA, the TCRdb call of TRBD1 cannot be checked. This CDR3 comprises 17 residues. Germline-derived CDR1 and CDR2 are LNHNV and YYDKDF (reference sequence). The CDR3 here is CATSSELVGDERGGYTF.

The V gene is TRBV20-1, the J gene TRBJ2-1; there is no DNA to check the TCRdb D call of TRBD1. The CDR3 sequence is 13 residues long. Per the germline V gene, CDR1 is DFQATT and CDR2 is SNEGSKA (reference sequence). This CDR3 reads CTRPNRDSNEQFF.

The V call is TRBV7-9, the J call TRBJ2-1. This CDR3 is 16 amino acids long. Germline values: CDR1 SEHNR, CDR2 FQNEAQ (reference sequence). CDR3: CASSLLGGNPYNEQFF. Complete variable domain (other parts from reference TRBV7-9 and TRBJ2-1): DTGVSQNPRHKITKRGQNVTFRCDPISEHNRLYWYRQTLGQGPEFLTYFQNEAQLEKSRLLSDRFSAERPKGSFSTLEIQRTEQGDSAMYLCASSLLGGNPYNEQFFGPGTRLTVL.

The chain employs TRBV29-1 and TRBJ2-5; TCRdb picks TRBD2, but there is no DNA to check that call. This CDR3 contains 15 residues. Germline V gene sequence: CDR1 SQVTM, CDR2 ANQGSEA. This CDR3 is CSVEGSSGSRKTQYF.

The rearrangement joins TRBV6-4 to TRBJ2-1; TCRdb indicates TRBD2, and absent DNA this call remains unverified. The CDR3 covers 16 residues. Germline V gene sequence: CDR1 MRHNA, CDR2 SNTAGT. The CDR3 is CASSQGWGGLYNEQFF.

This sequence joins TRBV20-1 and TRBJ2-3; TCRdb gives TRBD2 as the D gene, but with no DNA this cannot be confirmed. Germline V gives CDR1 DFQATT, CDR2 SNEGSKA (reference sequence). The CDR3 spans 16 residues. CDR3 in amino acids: CSAAPLGASSTDTQYF.

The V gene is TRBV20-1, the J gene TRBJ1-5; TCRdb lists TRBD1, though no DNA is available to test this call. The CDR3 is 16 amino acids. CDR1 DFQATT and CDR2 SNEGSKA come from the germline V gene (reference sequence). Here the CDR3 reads CSARGTGIFGNQPQHF.

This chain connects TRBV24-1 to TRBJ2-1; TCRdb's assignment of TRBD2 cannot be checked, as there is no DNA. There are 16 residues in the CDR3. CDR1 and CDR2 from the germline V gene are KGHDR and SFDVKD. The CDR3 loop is CATANPLAGGYNEQFF.

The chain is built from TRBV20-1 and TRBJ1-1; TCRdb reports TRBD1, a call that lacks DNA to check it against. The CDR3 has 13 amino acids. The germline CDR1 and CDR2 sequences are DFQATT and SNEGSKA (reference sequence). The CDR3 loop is CSAPGQGNTEAFF.

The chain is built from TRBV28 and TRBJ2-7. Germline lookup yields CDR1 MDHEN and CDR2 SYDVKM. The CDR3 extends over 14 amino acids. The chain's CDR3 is CASSLMGGSYEQYF.

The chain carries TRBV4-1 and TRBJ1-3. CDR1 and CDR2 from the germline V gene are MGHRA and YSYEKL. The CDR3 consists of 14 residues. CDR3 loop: CASSQYGSGNTIYF.

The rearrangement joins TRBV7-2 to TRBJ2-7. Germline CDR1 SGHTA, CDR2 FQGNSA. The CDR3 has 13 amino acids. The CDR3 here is CASSFPGLIEQYF.

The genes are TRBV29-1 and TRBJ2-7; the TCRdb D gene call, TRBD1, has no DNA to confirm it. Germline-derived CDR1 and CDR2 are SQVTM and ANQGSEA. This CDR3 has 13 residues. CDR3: CSVESDRTYEQYF.

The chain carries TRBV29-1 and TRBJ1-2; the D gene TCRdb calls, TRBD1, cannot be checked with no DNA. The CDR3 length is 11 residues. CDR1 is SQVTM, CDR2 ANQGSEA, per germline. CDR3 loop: CSVDSPGGYTF. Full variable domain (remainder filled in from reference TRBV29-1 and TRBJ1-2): SAVISQKPSRDICQRGTSLTIQCQVDSQVTMMFWYRQQPGQSLTLIATANQGSEATYESGFVIDKFPISRPNLTFSTLTVSNMSPEDSSIYLCSVDSPGGYTFGSGTRLTVV.